This T cell receptor beta chain was recorded in a study of naive and memory T cell subsets. Both TRBC1 and TRBC2 were covered by a beta constant-region primer of two equimolar oligonucleotides. The ligated cDNA underwent four PCR rounds using SP2 and nested alpha and beta constant-region primers. The cDNA 3' end received a ligated single-stranded oligonucleotide carrying the SP2 primer and a 12-nucleotide UMI. TCRdb redid the calling of the UMI-ligation and nested PCR reads with MiXCR, one entry per CDR3 protein. The data contain under 150,000 distinct CDR3 sequences, approximately 21% of them seen just once; the ten biggest clones take up 0.5% to 0.75%. This clonotype was recorded only once. The antigen is not known. Study-level points and caveats: Naive repertoires, especially CD8, held a few larger clonotypes, possibly memory cells re-expressing CD45RA.

Germline CDR1 reads SGHRS; CDR2 reads YFSETQ. V was pared by 0 bases and J by 7 bases, with 5 bases between. The CDR3 is made up of 12 amino acids. The TCR comes from a human donor in good health. Sequencing input: naive CD8+ T cells from blood. J is TRBJ2-1 and V is TRBV5-1; weak D call: TRBD1 (5 bases). CDR3 bases: TGCGCCAGCAGCTTGGACAGGAATGAGCAGTTCTTC. It encodes CASSLDRNEQFF.